What follows are 19 T cell receptor beta chains derived from one specimen sequenced in a study of human T cells and chemical hapten exposure. TCRdb used MiXCR to reprocess the RACE reads, holding one entry per CDR3 protein. The sample carries around 340,000 distinct CDR3 sequences, around 7% recorded once. Indicated time point: patch test 1, 2 weeks after DPC sensitization. The sample's treatment: therapeutic diphenylcyclopropenone sensitization with weekly scalp DPC. Specimen: whole blood, collected in connection with sensitization to the hapten diphenylcyclopropenone (DPC). The source is a woman younger than 35 with alopecia areata. Some clones in this sample may be carry-over from other donors' samples.

Concerning this clonotype itself: The conserved phenylalanine or tryptophan is not found at the CDR3 terminus, so this likely reflects a read error. The chain has TRBV6-1 and TRBJ2-6; 8 positions agree with TRBD1. V was clipped by 6 bases and J by 0 bases; unmatched bases: 19. CDR3 size: 21 residues. Germline assignment: CDR1 MNHNS and CDR2 SASEGT. In DNA, the CDR3 is TGTGCCAGCAGGGTGACAGGGGTAAATATATGGGAAACCTCTGGGGCCAACGTCCTGACTCTC. Translated, it gives CASRVTGVNIWETSGANVLTL.

This clonotype came up a few times. This sequence joins TRBV18 and TRBJ1-5; D is undetermined. V gave up 2 bases and J gave up 2 bases, with 13 bases separating them. The CDR3 runs to 16 residues. Germline V gene data show CDR1 as KGHSH and CDR2 as LQKENI. CDR3 loop: CASSPWEIGGNQPQHF. DNA for the CDR3: TGTGCCAGCTCACCATGGGAGATCGGGGGCAATCAGCCCCAGCATTTT.

The chain links TRBV7-2 to TRBJ1-1, with TRBD1 matching 9 bases. The CDR3 is 15 residues long. The J segment lost 0 bases and the V segment lost 2 bases, leaving 1 base of the junction unmatched. Per the germline V gene, CDR1 is SGHTA and CDR2 is FQGNSA. The CDR3 DNA follows: TGTGCCAGCAGCTTATGGGACAGGGTGAACACTGAAGCTTTCTTT. It yields the protein CASSLWDRVNTEAFF. Supplemented by reference TRBV7-2 and TRBJ1-1, the full variable domain reads GAGVSQSPSNKVTEKGKDVELRCDPISGHTALYWYRQSLGQGLEFLIYFQGNSAPDKSGLPSDRFSAERTGGSVSTLTIQRTQQEDSAVYLCASSLWDRVNTEAFFGQGTRLTVV.

This clonotype was seen a handful of times. The chain employs TRBV4-3 and TRBJ2-1, with D uncertain. Germline CDR1 and CDR2: LGHNA and YSLEER. Trimming stripped 1 base from V and 8 bases from J, with 6 bases between. The CDR3 is 12 amino acids. This CDR3 reads CASSQGPHEQFF. The CDR3 coding sequence is TGCGCCAGCAGCCAAGGACCCCATGAGCAGTTCTTC.

This clonotype was observed a handful of times. The chain couples TRBV12-3 or TRBV12-4 to TRBJ1-1; 9 bases align to TRBD1. CDR3 length equals 15 residues. With V trimmed by 5 bases and J by 7 bases, 11 bases remained unmatched. CDR3 amino acids: CASSPRTGQGIEAFF. The CDR3 nucleotides read TGTGCCAGCAGTCCGCGGACGGGACAGGGAATTGAAGCTTTCTTT.

This sequence joins TRBV6-1 and TRBJ1-6; 7 positions match TRBD1. The CDR3 covers 15 residues. Germline CDR1 and CDR2: MNHNS and SASEGT. V dropped 3 bases and J dropped 8; count of bases not matched to a gene: 7. The CDR3 DNA follows: TGTGCCAGCAGTGAGGCATCAGGGGGACATTCACCCCTCCACTTT. Protein: CASSEASGGHSPLHF.

The chain's CDR3 is CASSLWDGPNYGYTF. The CDR3 bases are TGTGCCAGCAGCTTATGGGACGGACCTAACTATGGCTACACCTTC. The J gene is TRBJ1-2, the V gene TRBV7-2, with D possibly TRBD1 on 5 matching bases. The CDR3 extends over 15 amino acids. Per the germline V gene, CDR1 is SGHTA and CDR2 is FQGNSA. V shed 2 bases and J shed 0 bases, with 10 bases lying between them.

This clonotype has just a few counts. The V call is TRBV20-1, the J call TRBJ1-2; no clear D. The CDR3 loop spans 12 amino acids. In germline, CDR1 is DFQATT, CDR2 SNEGSKA (reference sequence). Trimming left V 0 bases short and J 4 bases short, with 6 bases between. CDR3 region: CSARDLGYGYTF. CDR3 DNA: TGCAGTGCTAGAGATCTTGGCTATGGCTACACCTTC.

The table lists this clonotype with a few counts. DNA of the CDR3: TGTGCCAGCAGCCAAGATCGAGGGGTGACTAGCACAGATACGCAGTATTTT. This gives the protein CASSQDRGVTSTDTQYF. This rearrangement joins TRBV4-2 to TRBJ2-3; D is tentatively TRBD1 or TRBD2 (5 bases each). The germline V and J ends were trimmed by 0 bases and 0 bases, with 13 bases remaining between them. Germline CDR1 reads LGHNA; CDR2 reads YNFKEQ. This CDR3 region has 17 residues.

This clonotype turned up a few times. For the CDR3, the DNA is TGTGCCAGCAGTTACTCGCTTTCCGCCCAGGGGCCCCAGCATTTT. It codes for CASSYSLSAQGPQHF. The chain links TRBV6-5 to TRBJ1-5; weak D call: TRBD1 (5 bases). Deletions cut 0 bases from V and 9 bases from J, with 15 bases between. The CDR3 loop spans 15 amino acids. Germline V gives CDR1 MNHEY, CDR2 SVGAGI.

This clonotype was detected ten times or more. This chain joins TRBV27 and TRBJ2-7, with D maybe TRBD2 (5 bases). CDR1 and CDR2 from the germline V gene are MNHEY and SMNVEV (reference sequence). With 5 bases removed from V and 3 bases from J, the gap between germline ends came to 17 bases. The CDR3 contains 15 residues. The CDR3 loop is CASSKGYRGGYEQYF. In DNA, the CDR3 is TGTGCCAGCAGTAAGGGATATCGTGGAGGCTACGAGCAGTACTTC.

The rearrangement uses TRBV28 and TRBJ2-1, with 9 bases aligning to TRBD2. Germline V CDR1 and CDR2: MDHEN, SYDVKM. This CDR3 has 18 residues. After removal of 2 bases from V and 3 bases from J, the junction contained 11 bases not matched to a gene. This CDR3 is CASSLTPYTSGYYNEQFF. The CDR3 DNA sequence: TGTGCCAGCAGTTTAACACCTTATACTAGCGGGTACTACAATGAGCAGTTCTTC.

This clonotype was counted many times. The chain couples TRBV10-3 to TRBJ2-1; D unclear. From germline, CDR1 is ENHRY and CDR2 SYGVKD. The CDR3 contains 12 residues. V dropped 0 bases and J dropped 8 bases, with 5 bases sitting between them. The CDR3 here is CAISESSDEQFF. The CDR3 region has the DNA TGTGCCATCAGTGAGTCGAGTGATGAGCAGTTCTTC.

The chain employs TRBV20-1 and TRBJ1-6; D is ambiguous. V gave up 8 bases and J gave up 10 bases, with 18 bases separating them. The V gene's germline CDR1 is DFQATT and CDR2 SNEGSKA (reference sequence). This CDR3 is 13 amino acids long. Here the CDR3 reads CSTGVTGRSPLHF. DNA for the CDR3: TGCAGTACCGGAGTGACGGGGAGATCACCCCTCCACTTT.

The chain has TRBV27 and TRBJ1-1; tentatively, D is TRBD1 (6 bases). The V gene lost 2 bases and the J gene lost 5 bases, with 12 bases spanning the gap. This CDR3 region has 14 residues. Germline CDR1 and CDR2: MNHEY and SMNVEV (reference sequence). The CDR3 nucleotides are TGTGCCAGCAGTTTACGTCGGCAGGGGACTGAAGCTTTCTTT. It yields the protein CASSLRRQGTEAFF.

This clonotype was seen many times. The chain employs TRBV6-1 and TRBJ2-3; D may be TRBD1 (5 bases). From germline, CDR1 is MNHNS and CDR2 SASEGT. CDR3 length equals 12 residues. V lost 7 bases to trimming and J lost 5 bases, with 10 bases between them. CDR3 residues: CASMIGVDTQYF. CDR3 coding DNA: TGTGCCAGCATGATAGGGGTAGATACGCAGTATTTT.

This clonotype was picked up a small number of times. The chain combines TRBV6-2 or TRBV6-3 with TRBJ2-2; 9 bases agree with TRBD2. Germline V CDR1 and CDR2: MNHEY, SVGEGT. Trimming took 8 bases from V and 3 from J; bases not matched to a gene: 7. This CDR3 spans 15 amino acids. The DNA of the CDR3 is TGTGCCAGCCGGAGGCGGGGGGGAGACACCGGGGAGCTGTTTTTT. Its translation: CASRRRGGDTGELFF.

Many counts were recorded for this clonotype. The genes are TRBV7-9 and TRBJ2-3; perhaps TRBD2 as D (6 bases). This CDR3 region has 17 residues. Trimming pared 5 bases from V and 5 bases from J, leaving 23 bases between. The germline V gene has CDR1 SEHNR and CDR2 FQNEAQ (reference sequence). Here the CDR3 DNA reads TGTGCCAGCAGCCGACAAACGGTAGCGGTGGGGGGAGATACGCAGTATTTT. Its translation: CASSRQTVAVGGDTQYF. Full variable domain (missing parts from reference TRBV7-9 and TRBJ2-3): DTGVSQNPRHKITKRGQNVTFRCDPISEHNRLYWYRQTLGQGPEFLTYFQNEAQLEKSRLLSDRFSAERPKGSFSTLEIQRTEQGDSAMYLCASSRQTVAVGGDTQYFGPGTRLTVL.

This clonotype came up many times. The V and J genes are TRBV10-3 and TRBJ2-3, with 10 positions matching TRBD1. Unmatched junction bases numbered 2, after V lost 3 bases and J lost 5 bases. Germline V lookup: CDR1 ENHRY, CDR2 SYGVKD. CDR3 length equals 14 residues. Written as DNA, the CDR3 is TGTGCCATCAGTGACCGGGACAGGGGAGATACGCAGTATTTT. Protein: CAISDRDRGDTQYF.